Listed below are T cell receptor beta chains from one sample, sequenced in a study of blood T cell repertoires in COVID-19. The protocol was immunoSEQ multiplex PCR, while the TCRdb copy is restricted to in-frame clones and leaves out a portion. The data contain about 170,000 clones, over 80% of them singletons. The sequenced sample was peripheral blood. The receptors come from a woman aged 80 or older with COVID-19, enrolled during active disease. CDR3s include the opening cysteine and the closing phenylalanine or tryptophan. D genes are given only for firm matches. Clone size appears in some rows only: once, few, many, or a class for an expanded clone.

v_gene	abundance	j_gene	d_gene	CDR3aa	CDR3nt
TRBV2	.	TRBJ1-4	TRBD1	CAYGQVNEKLFF	TGTGCCTACGGACAGGTTAATGAAAAACTGTTTTTT
TRBV9	few	TRBJ1-1	.	CASSTDSGSYTEAFF	TGTGCCAGCAGCACGGATAGTGGGAGCTACACTGAAGCTTTCTTT
TRBV4-1	medium-sized	TRBJ2-3	TRBD1	CASSPTPGRGWAKGGDTQYF	TGCGCCAGCAGCCCTACCCCGGGAAGGGGTTGGGCAAAAGGGGGCGATACGCAGTATTTT
TRBV12-2	.	TRBJ1-1	.	CASRRGVAEAFF	TGTGCAAGTCGCCGCGGCGTCGCTGAAGCTTTCTTT
TRBV18	once	TRBJ1-1	.	CASSPRQENTEAFF	TGTGCCAGCTCACCCCGACAGGAGAACACTGAAGCTTTCTTT
TRBV6-1	.	TRBJ1-1	TRBD1	CASSEVGTGLEAFF	TGTGCCAGCAGTGAAGTTGGGACAGGGTTAGAAGCTTTCTTT
TRBV7-2	few	TRBJ1-6	TRBD1	CASRDRASSYNSPLHF	TGTGCCAGCAGGGACAGGGCGAGCTCCTATAATTCACCCCTCCACTTT
TRBV6-5	.	TRBJ1-5	.	CASRRGGRNQPQHF	TGTGCCAGCAGACGCGGGGGGCGTAATCAGCCCCAGCATTTT
TRBV9	.	TRBJ2-3	.	CASSVDPRGTDTQYF	TGTGCCAGCAGCGTTGATCCCCGGGGCACAGATACGCAGTATTTT
TRBV3-1/TRBV3-2	.	TRBJ2-1	.	CASSQDLQASYNEQFF	TGTGCCAGCAGCCAAGATCTCCAGGCATCCTACAATGAGCAGTTCTTC
TRBV28	.	TRBJ2-7	.	CASSLTPQGGEQYF	TGTGCCAGCAGTTTAACCCCACAGGGGGGGGAGCAGTACTTC
TRBV6-6	.	TRBJ2-5	TRBD1	CASSWPDRGQETQYF	TGTGCCAGCAGTTGGCCCGACAGGGGCCAAGAGACCCAGTACTTC
TRBV5-6	once	TRBJ1-3	.	CASSPGTLGNTIYF	TGTGCCAGCAGCCCCGGGACTCTTGGAAACACCATATATTTT
TRBV4-1	.	TRBJ2-3	.	CASSQDYSDTQYF	TGCGCCAGCAGCCAAGATTACTCAGATACGCAGTATTTT
TRBV6-6	.	TRBJ1-1	.	CASSYGQTYNTEAFF	TGTGCCAGCAGTTACGGACAGACGTACAACACTGAAGCTTTCTTT
TRBV19	.	TRBJ2-7	TRBD1	CASSFNRGGTYEQYF	TGTGCCAGTAGTTTCAACAGGGGTGGGACCTACGAGCAGTACTTC
TRBV6-4	once	TRBJ1-1	.	CASSVNRGEGEAFF	TGTGCCAGCAGTGTAAATCGGGGTGAGGGTGAAGCTTTCTTT
TRBV19	few	TRBJ1-2	TRBD1	CASSRWTGGRNLGYTF	TGTGCCAGTAGTCGATGGACAGGTGGCAGAAACCTTGGCTACACCTTC
TRBV11-1	.	TRBJ2-7	TRBD1	CASSSGRGTYEQYF	TGTGCCAGCAGTTCTGGCAGGGGGACCTACGAGCAGTACTTC
TRBV5-5	.	TRBJ1-1	TRBD1	CASSSAPDRFKSEAFF	TGTGCCAGCAGCTCCGCCCCGGACAGGTTCAAAAGTGAAGCTTTCTTT
TRBV12-5	.	TRBJ2-3	.	CASGIVDTQYF	TGTGCTAGTGGTATAGTAGATACGCAGTATTTT
TRBV5-8	.	TRBJ1-6	TRBD1	CASSPGPGTGVIGDNSPLHF	TGTGCCAGCAGCCCCGGCCCCGGGACAGGGGTTATAGGGGATAATTCACCCCTCCACTTT
TRBV5-5	.	TRBJ1-2	TRBD1	CASSFKWQGGSYTF	TGTGCCAGCAGCTTCAAGTGGCAGGGGGGTAGCTACACCTTC
TRBV5-6	few	TRBJ1-2	TRBD1	CASSLQGALPSSYTF	TGTGCCAGCAGCCTACAGGGGGCGCTTCCCAGCAGCTACACCTTC
TRBV12-3/TRBV12-4	once	TRBJ2-7	.	CASSRLVSYEQYF	TGTGCCAGCAGTCGACTAGTATCCTACGAGCAGTACTTC
TRBV10-3	.	TRBJ2-2	TRBD1	CAIDRARGGGELFF	TGTGCCATTGACAGGGCGAGAGGTGGCGGGGAGCTGTTTTTT
TRBV19	.	TRBJ2-2	TRBD2	CASSRPGGSGGAERLFF	TGTGCCAGTAGTCGCCCGGGTGGTAGCGGGGGGGCCGAGCGGCTGTTTTTT
TRBV28	.	TRBJ1-4	.	CASSLTGKNEKLFF	TGTGCCAGCAGTTTGACAGGCAAGAATGAAAAACTGTTTTTT